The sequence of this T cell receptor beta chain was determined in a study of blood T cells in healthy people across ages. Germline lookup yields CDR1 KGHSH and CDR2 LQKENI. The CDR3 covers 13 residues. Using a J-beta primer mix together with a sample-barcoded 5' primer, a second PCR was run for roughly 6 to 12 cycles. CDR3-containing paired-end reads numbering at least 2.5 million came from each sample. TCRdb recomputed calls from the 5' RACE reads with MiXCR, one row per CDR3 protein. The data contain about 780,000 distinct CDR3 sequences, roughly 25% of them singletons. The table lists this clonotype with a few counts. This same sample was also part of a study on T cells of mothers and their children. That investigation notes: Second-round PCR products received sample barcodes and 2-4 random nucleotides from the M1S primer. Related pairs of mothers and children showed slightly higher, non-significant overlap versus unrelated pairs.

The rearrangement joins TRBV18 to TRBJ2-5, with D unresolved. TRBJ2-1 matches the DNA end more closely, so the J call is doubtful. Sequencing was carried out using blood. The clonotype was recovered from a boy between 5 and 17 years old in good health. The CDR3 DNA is TGTGCCAGCTCACCACCGGGAAAGGATGAGCAGTTCTTC. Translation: CASSPPGKDEQFF.